The 19 T cell receptor beta chains listed next were all sequenced from one sample in a study of T cell repertoires in cytomegalovirus infection. TCRdb reprocessed the reads via MiXCR and lists one record per CDR3 protein. The repertoire holds about 190,000 distinct CDR3 sequences, with roughly 30% as singletons. Sequenced sample: PBMCs. The receptor set was obtained from a human donor in good health (CMV status not recorded). Some clones in this sample may be carry-over from other donors' samples.

A few counts support this clonotype. The J gene is TRBJ1-5, the V gene TRBV5-5; D is undetermined. The CDR3 covers 15 residues. Trimming removed 0 bases from V and 7 bases from J, with 14 bases in between. Germline lookup yields CDR1 SGHKS and CDR2 YYEKEE (reference sequence). The CDR3 here is CASSLVGSESQPQHF. The CDR3 DNA sequence: TGTGCCAGCAGCTTGGTCGGGTCGGAAAGCCAGCCCCAGCATTTT.

This clonotype was detected only a few times. This chain connects TRBV5-1 to TRBJ2-2; D ambiguous. V lost 0 bases, J lost 7 bases, and 10 bases lay in between. Per the germline V gene, CDR1 is SGHRS and CDR2 is YFSETQ. The CDR3 length is 14 residues. CDR3 protein: CASSLDPNGGELFF. CDR3 nucleotide sequence: TGCGCCAGCAGCTTGGACCCCAACGGCGGGGAGCTGTTTTTT. Looking up the rest from reference TRBV5-1 and TRBJ2-2 gives the full variable domain: KAGVTQTPRYLIKTRGQQVTLSCSPISGHRSVSWYQQTPGQGLQFLFEYFSETQRNKGNFPGRFSGRQFSNSRSEMNVSTLELGDSALYLCASSLDPNGGELFFGEGSRLTVL.

The CDR3, as DNA: TGTGCCAGCAGTTACTCATCCGTCTGGGAGACCCAGTACTTC. This codes for CASSYSSVWETQYF. The chain couples TRBV6-6 to TRBJ2-5; D not resolved. V was clipped by 0 bases and J by 5 bases, with 10 bases between them. Germline CDR1 is MNHNY and CDR2 is SVGAGI (reference sequence). CDR3 length: 14 residues.

The V and J genes are TRBV20-1 and TRBJ2-6; TRBD1 is a possible D gene (8 bases). The length of the CDR3 is 17 residues. The ends were cut back, 6 bases at V and 2 bases at J, with 20 bases in the middle. Germline loops: CDR1 DFQATT, CDR2 SNEGSKA (reference sequence). DNA for the CDR3: TGCAGTGCGGGAGGGTCCAGGGGGCTGGCTGGGGCCAACGTCCTGACTTTC. Its translation is CSAGGSRGLAGANVLTF.

Here the CDR3 reads CASRRDRGVETQYF. Here the CDR3 DNA reads TGTGCCAGCAGGCGGGACAGGGGGGTAGAGACCCAGTACTTC. This chain connects TRBV5-4 to TRBJ2-5, with TRBD1 identical over 11 bases. The CDR3 has 14 residues. Germline loops: CDR1 SGHNT, CDR2 YYREEE (reference sequence). The V and J ends lost 5 bases and 4 bases, in that order; junction bases with no gene match: 4.

This clonotype was picked up many times. This chain connects TRBV7-2 to TRBJ2-5; D is unresolved. The CDR3 loop spans 13 amino acids. Germline lookup yields CDR1 SGHTA and CDR2 FQGNSA. The V end was cut by 5 bases, the J end by 2 bases, with 9 bases between. CDR3 DNA: TGTGCCAGCAGCCGCGTCTTTCAAGAGACCCAGTACTTC. It yields the protein CASSRVFQETQYF. The variable domain in full, completed from reference TRBV7-2 and TRBJ2-5, reads GAGVSQSPSNKVTEKGKDVELRCDPISGHTALYWYRQSLGQGLEFLIYFQGNSAPDKSGLPSDRFSAERTGGSVSTLTIQRTQQEDSAVYLCASSRVFQETQYFGPGTRLLVL.

The V call is TRBV20-1, the J call TRBJ1-3; D might be TRBD1 (5 bases). The V gene lost 0 bases and the J gene lost 1 base, with 10 bases spanning the gap. The CDR3 runs 15 residues. Per germline, CDR1 DFQATT and CDR2 SNEGSKA (reference sequence). CDR3 sequence (DNA): TGCAGTGCTAGAGATGACAGTTTATCTGGAAACACCATATATTTT. It specifies CSARDDSLSGNTIYF.

The chain has TRBV6-6 and TRBJ1-5, with D possibly matching TRBD1 (5 bases). With 6 bases removed from V and 4 bases from J, the gap between germline ends came to 16 bases. Germline V gives CDR1 MNHNY, CDR2 SVGAGI (reference sequence). This CDR3 comprises 15 residues. The CDR3 nucleotides are TGTGCCAGCAGACGAGACTGGGGGGAGAATCAGCCCCAGCATTTT. Amino acid sequence: CASRRDWGENQPQHF.

This clonotype was detected a few times. The CDR3 DNA sequence: TGTGCCAGCAGCCGTTATCTCGCCCGGGACAGGGCGGACAACTATGGCTACACCTTC. Protein product: CASSRYLARDRADNYGYTF. The chain carries TRBV6-2 or TRBV6-3 and TRBJ1-2; TRBD1 matches at 9 bases. Germline-derived CDR1 and CDR2 are MNHEY and SVGEGT. J was trimmed by 2 bases and V by 6 bases; bases with no gene match: 19. This CDR3 has 19 residues.

This clonotype occurred once. This chain uses TRBV5-6 with TRBJ2-7; 7 bases line up with TRBD1. With 4 bases clipped from V and 3 bases from J, the junction kept 7 bases outside the gene matches. The CDR3 totals 14 residues. CDR1 is SGHDT, CDR2 YYEEEE, per germline. The CDR3 is CASSLGTDYYEQYF. The CDR3 coding sequence is TGTGCCAGCAGCCTAGGGACAGACTACTACGAGCAGTACTTC.

This chain connects TRBV2 to TRBJ1-1; unclear D gene. The germline V gene encodes CDR1 SNHLY and CDR2 FYNNEI. CDR3 length equals 12 residues. V dropped 3 bases and J dropped 8 bases, with 10 bases sitting between them. Here the CDR3 reads CASSESRREAFF. As DNA, the CDR3 is TGTGCCAGCAGTGAGAGTCGCAGGGAAGCTTTCTTT.

This clonotype appeared a few times. This chain links TRBV4-1 with TRBJ1-2; D is uncertain. CDR1 and CDR2 from the germline V gene are MGHRA and YSYEKL. The CDR3 sequence is 15 residues long. The V end lost 1 base, the J end lost 3 bases, and 12 bases lay between the germline ends. The CDR3 is CASSQAQTDYYGYTF. In nucleotides, the CDR3 is TGCGCCAGCAGCCAAGCCCAGACCGATTACTATGGCTACACCTTC.

The gene calls are TRBV5-1 and TRBJ1-3; D is possibly TRBD1 (5 bases). Per the germline V gene, CDR1 is SGHRS and CDR2 is YFSETQ. The CDR3 extends over 16 amino acids. Trimming cost V 2 bases and J 0 bases, with 12 bases left between them. The CDR3 is CASSLYRLRSGNTIYF. DNA for the CDR3: TGCGCCAGCAGCTTATACAGGTTACGCTCTGGAAACACCATATATTTT.

The rearrangement uses TRBV20-1 and TRBJ1-1; D gene unclear. Trimming removed 3 bases at V and 0 bases at J, with 8 bases between. CDR3 length: 13 amino acids. The germline V gene encodes CDR1 DFQATT and CDR2 SNEGSKA (reference sequence). CDR3 in DNA: TGCAGTGCTAGCAGGACCATGAACACTGAAGCTTTCTTT. Residues: CSASRTMNTEAFF.

The chain employs TRBV7-3 and TRBJ2-7; D unclear. Per the germline V gene, CDR1 is SGHTA and CDR2 is FQGTGA. Trimming took 0 bases from V and 0 from J, leaving 9 bases between them. The CDR3 length is 15 residues. CDR3 sequence: CASSLTVLTSYEQYF. The CDR3 nucleotides are TGTGCCAGCAGCTTAACGGTCCTAACCTCCTACGAGCAGTACTTC.

This clonotype was seen only a few times. The gene calls are TRBV7-2 and TRBJ2-3, with D hard to call. V lost 1 base and J 5 bases, leaving 16 bases between the germline ends. The CDR3 sequence is 16 residues long. CDR1 and CDR2 (germline): SGHTA, FQGNSA. The CDR3 coding sequence is TGTGCCAGCAGCTTAGTGAGTGGGCCATCCGGAGATACGCAGTATTTT. It translates to CASSLVSGPSGDTQYF.

The V and J genes are TRBV12-3 or TRBV12-4 and TRBJ2-1, with D possibly being TRBD1 (6 bases). This CDR3 is built from 16 residues. V was shortened by 2 bases and J by 1 base, with 12 bases between the two germline ends. CDR3 in amino acids: CASSLRDIMSYNEQFF. The CDR3 nucleotides are TGTGCCAGCAGTTTAAGGGACATCATGTCCTACAATGAGCAGTTCTTC.

This clonotype was seen a few times. This chain joins TRBV20-1 and TRBJ2-1; 13 nucleotides line up with TRBD2. From germline, CDR1 is DFQATT and CDR2 SNEGSKA (reference sequence). V shed 5 bases and J 8 bases; nucleotides not matched to a gene: 9. There are 15 residues in the CDR3. This CDR3 reads CSAGPGLAGFDEQFF. The CDR3 DNA reads TGCAGTGCTGGTCCGGGACTAGCGGGGTTCGATGAGCAGTTCTTC.

The genes are TRBV20-1 and TRBJ1-3; D remains unclear. Trimming took 6 bases from V and 0 from J, leaving 18 bases between them. Germline V gene lookup returns CDR1 DFQATT and CDR2 SNEGSKA (reference sequence). The CDR3 is 16 residues long. The CDR3 loop is CSALSFVSNSGNTIYF. CDR3 DNA sequence: TGCAGTGCCCTATCGTTTGTCAGCAACTCTGGAAACACCATATATTTT.